Following are 27 T cell receptor beta chains from one sample sequenced in a study of CD8 T cells in ankylosing spondylitis. No antigens are known for them. Study-wide results and limits: A motif in TCR beta, a set of eight or nine highly homologous variants, appeared characteristic of ankylosing spondylitis blood.

MiXCR, applied by TCRdb to the 5' RACE reads, yields one record per CDR3 protein. The table shows 750,000 to 850,000 distinct CDR3 sequences, with around 11% occurring only once. The sample comprised blood, either unsorted or a sorted T cell fraction (not recorded which). These receptors all stem from a male donor with ankylosing spondylitis.

The chain combines TRBV20-1 with TRBJ1-5, with D perhaps TRBD1 (5 bases). CDR3 size: 13 residues. Trimming removed 5 bases from V and 7 bases from J, with 15 bases in between. Per the germline V gene, CDR1 is DFQATT and CDR2 is SNEGSKA (reference sequence). The CDR3 nucleotides are TGCAGTGCTGGGTCGGGGGGAGGACAGCCCCAGCATTTT. Its translation is CSAGSGGGQPQHF.

This clonotype was seen a handful of times. The rearrangement links TRBV29-1 to TRBJ2-5; no firm D call. This CDR3 spans 12 amino acids. The germline gives CDR1 SQVTM, CDR2 ANQGSEA. V lost 2 bases and J lost 3, with 7 bases in between. The DNA for the CDR3 is TGCAGCGTTGAAAGGACGGAAGAGACCCAGTACTTC. The encoded protein is CSVERTEETQYF.

The chain uses TRBV20-1 and TRBJ2-7, with D hard to call. This CDR3 is 18 amino acids long. Trimming shortened V by 0 bases and J by 4 bases, and 25 bases separated the two germline ends. From germline, CDR1 is DFQATT and CDR2 SNEGSKA (reference sequence). CDR3 in amino acids: CSARDLVSGLSKRYEQYF. CDR3 coding DNA: TGCAGTGCTAGAGATCTTGTTTCCGGCCTTTCGAAAAGATACGAGCAGTACTTC.

This clonotype was detected a few times. The rearrangement links TRBV7-6 to TRBJ1-4, with a tentative D call TRBD1 (6 bases). Germline assignment: CDR1 SGHVS and CDR2 FNYEAQ. This CDR3 is built from 14 residues. V lost 5 bases and J lost 3, with 10 bases in between. The chain's CDR3 is CASSKDRANEKLFF. For the CDR3, the DNA is TGTGCCAGCAGCAAGGACAGAGCTAATGAAAAACTGTTTTTT.

CDR3 amino acids: CASSFSGRAMGNEQFF. CDR3 DNA sequence: TGTGCCAGCAGCTTTAGCGGGAGGGCGATGGGGAATGAGCAGTTCTTC. This chain joins TRBV7-2 and TRBJ2-1; 11 nucleotides align to TRBD2. The CDR3 runs 16 residues. Looked up from germline, CDR1 is SGHTA and CDR2 is FQGNSA. V lost 3 bases and J lost 7; bases outside the gene matches: 8.

The chain combines TRBV28 with TRBJ1-1, with D unresolved. Trimming left V 6 bases short and J 6 bases short, with 17 bases between. Germline lookup yields CDR1 MDHEN and CDR2 SYDVKM. The CDR3 consists of 14 residues. The DNA for the CDR3 is TGTGCCAGCAGCCAAACCCCAGGTTCCTCTGAAGCTTTCTTT. Translated: CASSQTPGSSEAFF.

This clonotype was seen more than once but under ten times. V and J are TRBV11-2 and TRBJ2-1, with TRBD2 matching 8 bases. In germline, CDR1 is SGHAT, CDR2 FQNNGV. CDR3 length: 16 residues. The ends lost 1 base at V and 7 bases at J; junction bases unmatched: 9. CDR3 bases: TGTGCCAGCAGCTTAGTTCCGGGACTAGTAACAAATGAGCAGTTCTTC. Translation: CASSLVPGLVTNEQFF.

J is TRBJ2-7 and V is TRBV7-2; D is uncertain. The V gene lost 0 bases and the J gene lost 0 bases, with 6 bases spanning the gap. Germline values: CDR1 SGHTA, CDR2 FQGNSA. This CDR3 is 14 amino acids long. The CDR3: CASSLAATSYEQYF. CDR3 nucleotides: TGTGCCAGCAGCTTAGCCGCTACCTCCTACGAGCAGTACTTC.

V is TRBV5-1 and J is TRBJ2-2; a weak D match, TRBD1 (6 bases). Germline lookup yields CDR1 SGHRS and CDR2 YFSETQ. This CDR3 comprises 15 residues. Trimming took off 0 bases at V and 6 bases at J, with 12 bases between the two ends. CDR3 protein: CASSLATGNPGELFF. CDR3 coding DNA: TGCGCCAGCAGCTTGGCAACAGGGAATCCCGGGGAGCTGTTTTTT.

This clonotype was seen at least ten times. The CDR3 sequence: CSARALAGGTHTGELFF. The CDR3 region has the DNA TGCAGTGCTAGGGCCTTAGCGGGAGGGACCCACACCGGGGAGCTGTTTTTT. The chain combines TRBV20-1 with TRBJ2-2; TRBD2 matches 11 bases. This CDR3 is 17 amino acids long. V trimming: 3 bases; J trimming: 3 bases; junction bases outside the gene matches: 9. CDR1 DFQATT and CDR2 SNEGSKA come from the germline V gene (reference sequence).

This clonotype has ten or more counts. The V and J genes are TRBV12-3 or TRBV12-4 and TRBJ2-3; 11 bases line up with TRBD2. The ends lost 4 bases at V and 6 bases at J; junction bases unmatched: 6. The CDR3 consists of 15 residues. This CDR3 reads CASSSLAGGDDTQYF. The CDR3 bases are TGTGCCAGCAGTTCTCTAGCGGGAGGCGATGATACGCAGTATTTT.

CDR3 DNA sequence: TGCGCCAGCAGCCTAGACACCCGGTCCTACGAGCAGTACTTC. Translated: CASSLDTRSYEQYF. The chain combines TRBV5-1 with TRBJ2-7; D gene unclear. Germline V CDR1 and CDR2: SGHRS, YFSETQ. CDR3 length: 14 residues. Trimming took off 4 bases at V and 1 base at J, with 12 bases between the two ends.

The chain uses TRBV20-1 and TRBJ1-2; TRBD1 agrees at 8 bases. V was clipped by 2 bases and J by 8 bases; unmatched bases: 10. The germline V gene has CDR1 DFQATT and CDR2 SNEGSKA (reference sequence). The length of the CDR3 is 14 residues. The CDR3 reads CSARRTDRGRGYTF. The CDR3 nucleotides are TGCAGTGCTAGAAGAACTGACAGGGGCAGAGGCTACACCTTC.

This clonotype was seen more than once but under ten times. The gene calls are TRBV5-1 and TRBJ2-3; TRBD2 is a possible D gene (6 bases). The germline CDR1 and CDR2 sequences are SGHRS and YFSETQ. The CDR3 totals 14 residues. V lost 3 bases to trimming and J lost 6 bases, with 14 bases between them. The CDR3 bases are TGCGCCAGCAGCTCGACTAGGGATGGGGATACGCAGTATTTT. This encodes CASSSTRDGDTQYF.

Ten or more counts support this clonotype. This chain connects TRBV7-6 to TRBJ2-2; 7 bases agree with TRBD1. Trimming at V came to 4 bases and at J to 2 bases, leaving 1 base not matched to a gene. CDR1 and CDR2 from the germline V gene are SGHVS and FNYEAQ. The CDR3 is 14 amino acids. The CDR3 nucleotides are TGTGCCAGCAGCTGGGACAGAAACACCGGGGAGCTGTTTTTT. It translates to CASSWDRNTGELFF.

This clonotype was seen at least ten times. The CDR3, as DNA: TGCGCCAGCAGCGGGGGGGACTCGACCCTCACAGATACGCAGTATTTT. Translated, it gives CASSGGDSTLTDTQYF. The rearrangement uses TRBV5-1 and TRBJ2-3; 7 bases line up with TRBD2. Germline CDR1 reads SGHRS; CDR2 reads YFSETQ. The CDR3 runs to 16 residues. The ends lost 4 bases at V and 2 bases at J; junction bases unmatched: 10.

This chain links TRBV9 with TRBJ1-1, with 8 bases fitting TRBD1. The CDR3 length is 15 residues. J was trimmed by 0 bases and V by 1 base; bases with no gene match: 2. CDR1 and CDR2 (germline): SGDLS, YYNGEE. The CDR3 spells CASSVTGGLNTEAFF. DNA of the CDR3: TGTGCCAGCAGCGTAACAGGGGGGTTGAACACTGAAGCTTTCTTT.

CDR3 coding DNA: TGTGCCAGCAGCCCCATGGCGGGAGGCCACAATGAGCAGTTCTTC. Its protein is CASSPMAGGHNEQFF. The chain uses TRBV2 and TRBJ2-1, with 8 bases fitting TRBD2. Germline CDR1 and CDR2: SNHLY and FYNNEI. Losses at the gene ends were 6 bases for V and 5 bases for J; bases not matched to a gene: 9. The CDR3 covers 15 residues.

This clonotype came up many times. The chain uses TRBV29-1 and TRBJ2-1, with 10 bases that match TRBD1. V was pared by 6 bases and J by 7 bases, with 9 bases of the junction left unmatched. The CDR3 is 14 amino acids. Germline V CDR1 and CDR2: SQVTM, ANQGSEA. The CDR3 DNA reads as TGCAGCGTCCTGGGGACAGGGGATTGGAATGAGCAGTTCTTC. It specifies CSVLGTGDWNEQFF.

This sequence joins TRBV20-1 and TRBJ2-1; D is unclear. Trimming pared 4 bases from V and 6 bases from J, leaving 16 bases between. The CDR3 consists of 14 residues. Germline V gene data show CDR1 as DFQATT and CDR2 as SNEGSKA (reference sequence). The CDR3 nucleotides are TGCAGTGCTACTCAGATCGTCGTTGGCAATGAGCAGTTCTTC. Translating gives CSATQIVVGNEQFF.

This clonotype has ten or more counts. The V and J genes are TRBV20-1 and TRBJ2-7; 12 nucleotides line up with TRBD2. Germline V gene data show CDR1 as DFQATT and CDR2 as SNEGSKA (reference sequence). The CDR3 has 15 amino acids. V lost 6 bases and J lost 1; bases outside the gene matches: 7. CDR3 protein: CSANGLAGPSYEQYF. The DNA for the CDR3 is TGCAGTGCCAATGGACTAGCGGGACCATCCTACGAGCAGTACTTC.

This clonotype was picked up a small number of times. The chain links TRBV30 to TRBJ2-5; D gene ambiguous. Germline assignment: CDR1 GTSNPN and CDR2 SVGIG (reference sequence). Trimming pared 5 bases from V and 2 bases from J, leaving 9 bases between. The CDR3 contains 12 residues. The CDR3 region has the DNA TGTGCCTGGCAAGAGAATCAAGAGACCCAGTACTTC. Translating it yields CAWQENQETQYF. Full variable domain (missing parts from reference TRBV30 and TRBJ2-5): SQTIHQWPATLVQPVGSPLSLECTVEGTSNPNLYWYRQAAGRGLQLLFYSVGIGQISSEVPQNLSASRPQDRQFILSSKKLLLSDSGFYLCAWQENQETQYFGPGTRLLVL.

This clonotype was detected only a few times. This chain links TRBV5-4 with TRBJ1-1; 11 nucleotides agree with TRBD1. Germline V CDR1 and CDR2: SGHNT, YYREEE (reference sequence). CDR3 length equals 16 residues. After removal of 4 bases from V and 1 base from J, the junction contained 6 bases not matched to a gene. CDR3 sequence (DNA): TGTGCCAGCAGCCCCGGACAGGGGGCAAGGAACACTGAAGCTTTCTTT. This gives the protein CASSPGQGARNTEAFF.

This clonotype was seen ten or more times. The rearrangement uses TRBV27 and TRBJ2-3; D unclear. The CDR3 consists of 14 residues. Trimming left V 0 bases short and J 0 bases short, with 4 bases between. Per germline, CDR1 MNHEY and CDR2 SMNVEV (reference sequence). For the CDR3, the DNA is TGTGCCAGCAGTTTATCGATAAGCACAGATACGCAGTATTTT. Translating it yields CASSLSISTDTQYF.

This clonotype was picked up a small number of times. V gene TRBV4-3 combines with J gene TRBJ1-2; possibly TRBD1 for D (6 bases). The germline V and J ends were trimmed by 4 bases and 7 bases, with 22 bases remaining between them. The CDR3 contains 16 residues. From germline, CDR1 is LGHNA and CDR2 YSLEER. CDR3 sequence reads: CASSPGGGLPLSGYTF. The CDR3 region has the DNA TGCGCCAGCAGCCCAGGTGGGGGCCTTCCGCTATCTGGCTACACCTTC.

This clonotype was detected a few times. The chain uses TRBV20-1 and TRBJ2-7; weak D call: TRBD1 (5 bases). Germline CDR1 reads DFQATT; CDR2 reads SNEGSKA (reference sequence). Trimming cost V 3 bases and J 5 bases, with 11 bases left between them. The CDR3 has 12 residues. The CDR3 reads CSASGRANEQYF. The CDR3 DNA follows: TGCAGTGCTAGTGGCAGGGCAAACGAGCAGTACTTC.

This clonotype was detected a few times. The J gene is TRBJ1-2, the V gene TRBV7-9, with D possibly being TRBD1 (6 bases). The CDR3 runs to 15 residues. The germline V gene has CDR1 SEHNR and CDR2 FQNEAQ (reference sequence). Trimming took 5 bases from V and 0 from J, leaving 13 bases between them. CDR3 in DNA: TGTGCCAGCAGCATCAGAGGGGGACCTAACTATGGCTACACCTTC. It translates to CASSIRGGPNYGYTF. Drawing the rest from reference TRBV7-9 and TRBJ1-2, the complete variable domain is DTGVSQNPRHKITKRGQNVTFRCDPISEHNRLYWYRQTLGQGPEFLTYFQNEAQLEKSRLLSDRFSAERPKGSFSTLEIQRTEQGDSAMYLCASSIRGGPNYGYTFGSGTRLTVV.